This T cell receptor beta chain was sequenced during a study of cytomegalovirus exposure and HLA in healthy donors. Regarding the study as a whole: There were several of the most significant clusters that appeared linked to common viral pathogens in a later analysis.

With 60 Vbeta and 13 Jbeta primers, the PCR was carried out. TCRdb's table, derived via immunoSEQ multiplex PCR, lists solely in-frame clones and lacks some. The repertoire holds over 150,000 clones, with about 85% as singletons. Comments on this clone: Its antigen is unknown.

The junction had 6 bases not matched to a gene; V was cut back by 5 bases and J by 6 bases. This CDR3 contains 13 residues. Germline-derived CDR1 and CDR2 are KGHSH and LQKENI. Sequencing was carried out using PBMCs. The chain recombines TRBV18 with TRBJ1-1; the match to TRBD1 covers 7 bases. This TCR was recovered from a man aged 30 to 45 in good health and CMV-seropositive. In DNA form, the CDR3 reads TGTGCCAGCTCAGCCGACAGGGTGGCTGAAGCTTTCTTT. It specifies CASSADRVAEAFF.